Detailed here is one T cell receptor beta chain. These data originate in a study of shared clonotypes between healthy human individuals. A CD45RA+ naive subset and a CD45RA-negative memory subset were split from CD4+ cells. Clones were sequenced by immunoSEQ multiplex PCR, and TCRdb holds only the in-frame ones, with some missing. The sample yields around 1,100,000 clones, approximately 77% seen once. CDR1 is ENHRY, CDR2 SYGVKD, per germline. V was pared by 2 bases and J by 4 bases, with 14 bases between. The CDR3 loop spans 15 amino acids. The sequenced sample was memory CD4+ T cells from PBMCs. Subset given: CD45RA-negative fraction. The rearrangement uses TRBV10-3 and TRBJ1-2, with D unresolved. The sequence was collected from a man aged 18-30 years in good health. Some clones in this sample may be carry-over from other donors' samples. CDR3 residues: CAISEEEAAVYGYTF. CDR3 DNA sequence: TGTGCCATCAGTGAGGAGGAGGCGGCGGTCTATGGCTACACCTTC.